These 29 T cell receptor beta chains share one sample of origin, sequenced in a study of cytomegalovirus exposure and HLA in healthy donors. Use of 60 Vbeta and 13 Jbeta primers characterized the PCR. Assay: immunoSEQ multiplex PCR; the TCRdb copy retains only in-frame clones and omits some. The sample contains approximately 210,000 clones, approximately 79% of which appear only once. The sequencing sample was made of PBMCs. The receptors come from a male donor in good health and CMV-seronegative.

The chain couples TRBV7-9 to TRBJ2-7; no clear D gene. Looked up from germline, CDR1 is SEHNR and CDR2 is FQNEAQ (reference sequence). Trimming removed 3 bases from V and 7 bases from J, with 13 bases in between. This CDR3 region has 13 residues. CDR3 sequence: CASSFERPREQYF. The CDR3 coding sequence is TGTGCCAGCAGCTTCGAAAGACCGAGGGAGCAGTACTTC.

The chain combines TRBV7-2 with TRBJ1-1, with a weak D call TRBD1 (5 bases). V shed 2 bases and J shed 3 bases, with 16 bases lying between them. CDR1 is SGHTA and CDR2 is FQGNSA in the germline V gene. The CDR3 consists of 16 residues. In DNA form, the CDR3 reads TGTGCCAGCAGCTTAAACGGCAGGGTAAGGGACACTGAAGCTTTCTTT. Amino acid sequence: CASSLNGRVRDTEAFF.

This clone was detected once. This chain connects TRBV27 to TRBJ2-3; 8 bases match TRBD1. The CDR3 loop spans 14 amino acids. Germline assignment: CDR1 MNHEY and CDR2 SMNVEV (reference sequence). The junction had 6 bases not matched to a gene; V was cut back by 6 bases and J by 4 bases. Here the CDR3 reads CASRKDRDADTQYF. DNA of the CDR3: TGTGCCAGCAGGAAGGACAGGGATGCAGATACGCAGTATTTT.

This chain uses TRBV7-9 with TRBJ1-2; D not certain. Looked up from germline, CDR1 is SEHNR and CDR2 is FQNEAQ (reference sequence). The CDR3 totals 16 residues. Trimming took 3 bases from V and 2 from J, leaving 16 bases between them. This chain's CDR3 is CASSLDGEGINYGYTF. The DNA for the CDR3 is TGTGCCAGCAGCTTGGATGGAGAGGGCATAAACTATGGCTACACCTTC.

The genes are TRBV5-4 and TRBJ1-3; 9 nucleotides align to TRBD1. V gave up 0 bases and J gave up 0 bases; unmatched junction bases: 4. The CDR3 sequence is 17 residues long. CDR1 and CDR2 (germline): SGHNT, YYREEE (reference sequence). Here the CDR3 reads CASSLAGTGYSGNTIYF. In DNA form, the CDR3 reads TGTGCCAGCAGCTTGGCGGGGACAGGGTACTCTGGAAACACCATATATTTT.

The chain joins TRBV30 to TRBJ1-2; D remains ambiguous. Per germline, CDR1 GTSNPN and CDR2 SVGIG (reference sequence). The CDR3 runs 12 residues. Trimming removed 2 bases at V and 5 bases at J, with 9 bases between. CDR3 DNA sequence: TGTGCCTGGAGTCTACTGAGATATGGCTACACCTTC. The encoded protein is CAWSLLRYGYTF.

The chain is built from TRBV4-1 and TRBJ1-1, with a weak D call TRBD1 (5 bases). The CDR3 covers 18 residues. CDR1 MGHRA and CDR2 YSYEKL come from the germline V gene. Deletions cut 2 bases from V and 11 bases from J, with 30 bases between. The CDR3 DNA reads TGCGCCAGCAGCCAAACTCCCGGTGGGGCAAGTCCAGCGACGGGTGCTTTCTTT. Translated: CASSQTPGGASPATGAFF.

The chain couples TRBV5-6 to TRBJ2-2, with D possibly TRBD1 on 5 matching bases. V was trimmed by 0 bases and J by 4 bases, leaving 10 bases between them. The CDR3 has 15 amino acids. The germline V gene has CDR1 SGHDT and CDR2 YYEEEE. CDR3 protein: CASSLGGLGTGELFF. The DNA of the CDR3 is TGTGCCAGCAGCTTGGGGGGCTTAGGCACCGGGGAGCTGTTTTTT.

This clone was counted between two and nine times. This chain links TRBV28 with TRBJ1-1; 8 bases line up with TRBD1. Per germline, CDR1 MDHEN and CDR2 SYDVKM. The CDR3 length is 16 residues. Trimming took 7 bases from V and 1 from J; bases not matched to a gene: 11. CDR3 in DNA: TGTGCCAGCAAACTAAACAGGGGGTTGGCGAACACTGAAGCTTTCTTT. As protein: CASKLNRGLANTEAFF.

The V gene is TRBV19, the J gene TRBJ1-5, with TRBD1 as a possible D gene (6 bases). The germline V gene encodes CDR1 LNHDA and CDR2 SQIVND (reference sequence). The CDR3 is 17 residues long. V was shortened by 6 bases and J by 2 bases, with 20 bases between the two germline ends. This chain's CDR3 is CASRSAQGRLRNQPQHF. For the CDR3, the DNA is TGTGCCAGTAGGTCGGCACAGGGAAGGCTACGCAATCAGCCCCAGCATTTT.

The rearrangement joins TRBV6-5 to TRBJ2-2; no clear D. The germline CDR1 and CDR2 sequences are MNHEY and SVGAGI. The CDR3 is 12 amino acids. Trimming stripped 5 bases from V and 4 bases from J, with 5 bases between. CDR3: CASSPGTGELFF. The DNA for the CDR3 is TGTGCCAGCAGTCCAGGCACCGGGGAGCTGTTTTTT.

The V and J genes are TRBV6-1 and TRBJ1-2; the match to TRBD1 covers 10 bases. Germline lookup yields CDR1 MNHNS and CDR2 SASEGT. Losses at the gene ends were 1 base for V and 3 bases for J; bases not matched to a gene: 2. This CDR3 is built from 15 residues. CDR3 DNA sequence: TGTGCCAGCAGTGAAGAGGACAGGGGGGACTATGGCTACACCTTC. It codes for CASSEEDRGDYGYTF.

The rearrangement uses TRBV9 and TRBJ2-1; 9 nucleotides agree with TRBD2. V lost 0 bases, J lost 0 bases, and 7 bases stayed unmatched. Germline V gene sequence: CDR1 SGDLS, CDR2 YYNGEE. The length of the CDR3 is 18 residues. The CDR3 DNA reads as TGTGCCAGCAGCGTAGGGGGTAGCGGGGGCGGCTCCTACAATGAGCAGTTCTTC. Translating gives CASSVGGSGGGSYNEQFF.

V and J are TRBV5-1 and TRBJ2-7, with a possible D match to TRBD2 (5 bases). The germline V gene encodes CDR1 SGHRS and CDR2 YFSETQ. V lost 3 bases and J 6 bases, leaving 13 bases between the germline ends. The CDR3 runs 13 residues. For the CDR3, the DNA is TGCGCCAGCAGCTCAGGTGAGGGCCTCGAGCAGTACTTC. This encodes CASSSGEGLEQYF.

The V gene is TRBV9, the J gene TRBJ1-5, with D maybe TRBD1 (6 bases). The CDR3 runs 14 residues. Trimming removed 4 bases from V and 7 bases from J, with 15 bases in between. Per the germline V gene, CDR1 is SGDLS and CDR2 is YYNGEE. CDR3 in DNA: TGTGCCAGCAGCTCCCTTGGGGGCGGGCAGCCCCAGCATTTT. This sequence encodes CASSSLGGGQPQHF.

The CDR3 DNA reads as TGTGCCAGCAGCTTAGATGGTCGGACACACATCTCTGGGGCCAACGTCCTGACTTTC. This codes for CASSLDGRTHISGANVLTF. The gene calls are TRBV7-6 and TRBJ2-6, with D possibly matching TRBD1 (5 bases). The ends were cut back, 1 base at V and 0 bases at J, with 16 bases in the middle. Germline V lookup: CDR1 SGHVS, CDR2 FNYEAQ. The CDR3 has 19 amino acids. Looking up the rest from reference TRBV7-6 and TRBJ2-6 gives the full variable domain: GAGVSQSPRYKVTKRGQDVALRCDPISGHVSLYWYRQALGQGPEFLTYFNYEAQQDKSGLPNDRFSAERPEGSISTLTIQRTEQRDSAMYRCASSLDGRTHISGANVLTFGAGSRLTVL.

DNA for the CDR3: TGTGCCAGCAGCTTGTTAACAGGGGGCGATTCTGAAGCTTTCTTT. Protein product: CASSLLTGGDSEAFF. V usage is TRBV5-4 and J usage is TRBJ1-1; 9 bases line up with TRBD1. CDR3 length: 15 amino acids. In germline, CDR1 is SGHNT, CDR2 YYREEE (reference sequence). V lost 1 base and J lost 6; bases outside the gene matches: 7.

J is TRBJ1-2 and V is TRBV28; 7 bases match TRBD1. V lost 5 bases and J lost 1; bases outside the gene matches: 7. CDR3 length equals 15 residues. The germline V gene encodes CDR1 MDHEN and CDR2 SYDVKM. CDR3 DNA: TGTGCCAGCAGTCCAAGGACAGGAGATAACTATGGCTACACCTTC. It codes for CASSPRTGDNYGYTF.

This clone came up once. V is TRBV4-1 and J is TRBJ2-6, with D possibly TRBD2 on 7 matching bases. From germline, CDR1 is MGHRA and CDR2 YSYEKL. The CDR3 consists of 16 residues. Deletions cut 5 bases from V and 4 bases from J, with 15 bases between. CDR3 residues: CASSYWGGPGANVLTF. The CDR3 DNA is TGCGCCAGCAGCTACTGGGGGGGGCCCGGGGCCAACGTCCTGACTTTC.

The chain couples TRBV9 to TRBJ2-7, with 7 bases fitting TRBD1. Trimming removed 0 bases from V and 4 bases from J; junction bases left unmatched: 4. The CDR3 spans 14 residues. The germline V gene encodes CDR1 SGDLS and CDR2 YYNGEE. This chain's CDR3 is CASSVGGGQYEQYF. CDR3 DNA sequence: TGTGCCAGCAGCGTAGGAGGGGGCCAGTACGAGCAGTACTTC.

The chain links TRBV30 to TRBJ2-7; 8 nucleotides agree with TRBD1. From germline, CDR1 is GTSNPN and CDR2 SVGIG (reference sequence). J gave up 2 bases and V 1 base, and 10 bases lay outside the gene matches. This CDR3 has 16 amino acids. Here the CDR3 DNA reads TGTGCCTGGAGTGGAAGGACAGGGCAGGGTGCCTACGAGCAGTACTTC. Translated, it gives CAWSGRTGQGAYEQYF.

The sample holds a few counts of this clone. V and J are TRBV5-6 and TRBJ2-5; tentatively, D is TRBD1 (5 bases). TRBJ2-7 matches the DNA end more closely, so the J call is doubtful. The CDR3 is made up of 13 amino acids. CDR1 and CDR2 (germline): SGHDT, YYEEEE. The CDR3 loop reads CASSLWQGDEQYF. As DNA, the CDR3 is TGTGCCAGCAGCTTGTGGCAGGGCGACGAGCAGTACTTC.

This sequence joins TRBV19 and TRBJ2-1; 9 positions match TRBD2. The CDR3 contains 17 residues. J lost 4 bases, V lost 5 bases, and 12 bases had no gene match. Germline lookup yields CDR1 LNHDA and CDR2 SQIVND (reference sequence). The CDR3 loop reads CASSGTSLLSFYNEQFF. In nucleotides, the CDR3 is TGTGCCAGTAGTGGGACTAGCCTCTTGTCCTTTTACAATGAGCAGTTCTTC.

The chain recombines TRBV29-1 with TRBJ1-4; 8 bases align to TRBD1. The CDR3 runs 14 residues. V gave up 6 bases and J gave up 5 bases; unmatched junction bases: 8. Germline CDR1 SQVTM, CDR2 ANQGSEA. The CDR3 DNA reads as TGCAGCGTATCCACGGCAGGGGGCAATGAAAAACTGTTTTTT. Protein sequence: CSVSTAGGNEKLFF.

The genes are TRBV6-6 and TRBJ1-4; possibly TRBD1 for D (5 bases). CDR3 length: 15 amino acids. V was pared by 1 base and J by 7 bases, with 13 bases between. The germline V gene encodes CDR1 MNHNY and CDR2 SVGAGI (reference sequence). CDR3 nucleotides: TGTGCCAGCAGTTACTTGGCAGGGAACTCTGAAAAACTGTTTTTT. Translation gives CASSYLAGNSEKLFF.

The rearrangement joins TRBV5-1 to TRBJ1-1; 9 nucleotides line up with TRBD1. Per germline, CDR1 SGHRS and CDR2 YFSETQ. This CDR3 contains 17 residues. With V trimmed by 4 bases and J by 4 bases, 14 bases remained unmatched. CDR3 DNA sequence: TGCGCCAGCAGCATCCTTCCGGGACAGGGTCCGGGCACTGAAGCTTTCTTT. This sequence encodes CASSILPGQGPGTEAFF.

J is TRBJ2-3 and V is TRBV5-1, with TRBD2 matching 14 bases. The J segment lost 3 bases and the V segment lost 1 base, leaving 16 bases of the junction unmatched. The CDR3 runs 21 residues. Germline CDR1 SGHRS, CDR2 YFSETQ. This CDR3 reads CASSLMTSGGAGRAQTDTQYF. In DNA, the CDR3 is TGCGCCAGCAGCTTGATGACTAGCGGGGGGGCCGGAAGGGCACAGACAGATACGCAGTATTTT.

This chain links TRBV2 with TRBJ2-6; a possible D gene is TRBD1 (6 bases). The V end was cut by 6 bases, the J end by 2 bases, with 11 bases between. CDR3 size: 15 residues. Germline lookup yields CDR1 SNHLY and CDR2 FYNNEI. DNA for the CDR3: TGTGCCAGCAGGGACAGAAAAACTGGGGCCAACGTCCTGACTTTC. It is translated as CASRDRKTGANVLTF.

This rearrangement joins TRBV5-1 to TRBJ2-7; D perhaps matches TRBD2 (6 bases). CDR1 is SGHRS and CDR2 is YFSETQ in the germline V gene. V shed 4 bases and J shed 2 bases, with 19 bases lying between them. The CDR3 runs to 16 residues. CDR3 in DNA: TGCGCCAGCAGCGACCGTACCGGGACGGGAGCCTACGAGCAGTACTTC. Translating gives CASSDRTGTGAYEQYF.